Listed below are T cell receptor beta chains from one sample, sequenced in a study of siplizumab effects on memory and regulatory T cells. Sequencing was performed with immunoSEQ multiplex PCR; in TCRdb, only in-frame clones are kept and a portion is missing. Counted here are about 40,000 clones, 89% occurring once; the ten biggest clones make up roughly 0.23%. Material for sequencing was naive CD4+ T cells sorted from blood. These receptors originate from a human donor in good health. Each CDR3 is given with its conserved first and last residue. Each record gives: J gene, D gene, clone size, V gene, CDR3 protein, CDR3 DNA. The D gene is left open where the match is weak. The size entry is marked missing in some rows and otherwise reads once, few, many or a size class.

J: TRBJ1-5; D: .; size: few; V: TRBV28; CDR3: CASSPITLSNQPQHF; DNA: TGTGCCAGCAGTCCAATTACCTTGAGCAATCAGCCCCAGCATTTT
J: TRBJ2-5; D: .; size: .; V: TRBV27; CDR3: CASSPIPSMAGAGKTQYF; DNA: TGTGCCAGCAGTCCCATACCCTCAATGGCGGGGGCGGGAAAGACCCAGTACTTC
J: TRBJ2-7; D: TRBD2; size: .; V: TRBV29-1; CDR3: CSVGSGGTYEQYF; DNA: TGCAGCGTAGGTAGCGGGGGAACCTACGAGCAGTACTTC
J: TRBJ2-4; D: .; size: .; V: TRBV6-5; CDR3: CASSRDTQAKNIQYF; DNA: TGTGCCAGCAGCCGGGACACGCAAGCCAAAAACATTCAGTACTTC
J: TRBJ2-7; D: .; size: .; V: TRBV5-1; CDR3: CASSWKLDSGYEQYF; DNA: TGCGCCAGCAGCTGGAAATTGGACAGCGGCTACGAGCAGTACTTC
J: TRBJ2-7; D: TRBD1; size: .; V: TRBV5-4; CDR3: CASRLSIGQGGDYEQYF; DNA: TGTGCCAGCAGGCTTTCAATCGGACAGGGGGGGGACTACGAGCAGTACTTC
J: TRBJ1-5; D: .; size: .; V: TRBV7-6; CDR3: CASSKNDGALNEPQHF; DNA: TGTGCCAGCAGCAAGAACGACGGGGCTTTGAATGAGCCCCAGCATTTT
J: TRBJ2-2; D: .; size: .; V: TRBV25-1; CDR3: CASSERGTGELFF; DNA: TGTGCCAGCAGTGAACGTGGTACCGGGGAGCTGTTTTTT
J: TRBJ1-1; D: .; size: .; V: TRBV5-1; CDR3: CASSLEVNTEAFF; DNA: TGCGCCAGCAGCTTGGAGGTGAACACTGAAGCTTTCTTT
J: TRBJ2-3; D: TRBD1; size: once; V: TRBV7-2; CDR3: CASSPGQGTTDTQYF; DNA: TGTGCCAGCAGCCCAGGACAGGGGACCACAGATACGCAGTATTTT
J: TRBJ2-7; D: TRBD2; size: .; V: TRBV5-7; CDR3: CASSSRPTSGILISYEQYF; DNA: TGTGCCAGCAGCTCGAGGCCGACTAGCGGGATTCTGATATCCTACGAGCAGTACTTC
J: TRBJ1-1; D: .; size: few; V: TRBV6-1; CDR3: CASSGFRATEAFF; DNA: TGTGCCAGCAGTGGGTTCAGGGCGACTGAAGCTTTCTTT
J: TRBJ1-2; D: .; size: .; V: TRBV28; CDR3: CASRDGTHYGYTF; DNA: TGTGCCAGTAGGGACGGAACACACTATGGCTACACCTTC
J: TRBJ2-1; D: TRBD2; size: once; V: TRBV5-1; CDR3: CATGEGGGYNEQFF; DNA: TGCGCCACCGGGGAGGGCGGGGGGTACAATGAGCAGTTCTTC
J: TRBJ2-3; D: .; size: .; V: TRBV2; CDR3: CASSDLDTQYF; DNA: TGTGCCAGCAGTGATTTAGATACGCAGTATTTT
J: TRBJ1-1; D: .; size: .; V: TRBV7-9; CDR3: CASRTAVNTEAFF; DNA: TGTGCCAGCAGGACGGCGGTAAACACTGAAGCTTTCTTT